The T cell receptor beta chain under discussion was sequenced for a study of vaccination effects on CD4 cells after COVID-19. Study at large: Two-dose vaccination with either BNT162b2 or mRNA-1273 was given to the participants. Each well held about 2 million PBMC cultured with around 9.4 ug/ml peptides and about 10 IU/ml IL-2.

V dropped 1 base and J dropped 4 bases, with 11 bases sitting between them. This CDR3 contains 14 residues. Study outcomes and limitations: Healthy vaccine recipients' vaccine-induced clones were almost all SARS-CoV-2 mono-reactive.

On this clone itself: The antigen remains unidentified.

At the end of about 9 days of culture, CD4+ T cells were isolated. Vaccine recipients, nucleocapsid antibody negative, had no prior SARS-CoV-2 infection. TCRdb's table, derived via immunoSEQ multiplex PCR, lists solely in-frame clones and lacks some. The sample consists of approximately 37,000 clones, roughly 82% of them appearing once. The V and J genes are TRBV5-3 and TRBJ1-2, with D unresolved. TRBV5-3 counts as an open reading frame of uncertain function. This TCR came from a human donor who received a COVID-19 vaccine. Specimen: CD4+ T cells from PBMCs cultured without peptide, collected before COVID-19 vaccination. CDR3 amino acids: CARSLFPHLYGYTF. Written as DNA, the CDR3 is TGTGCCAGAAGCTTGTTCCCACACCTCTATGGCTACACCTTC.